This T cell receptor (beta chain) is drawn from a study of blood T cell repertoires in COVID-19. The CDR3 runs to 14 residues. Trimming took 6 bases from V and 0 from J; bases not matched to a gene: 2. CDR1 is MNHEY and CDR2 is SVGAGI in the germline V gene. Sequencing was performed with immunoSEQ multiplex PCR; in TCRdb, only in-frame clones are kept and a portion is missing. The data contain roughly 200,000 clones, roughly 86% of them singletons. The chain combines TRBV6-5 with TRBJ1-3; TRBD1 matches 7 bases. The sequencing sample was made of PBMCs or T cells enriched from blood (not recorded which). The origin of this receptor is a man aged 35-49 years with acute COVID-19. The CDR3 loop reads CASRRTGSGNTIYF. The CDR3 region has the DNA TGTGCCAGCAGGAGGACAGGCTCTGGAAACACCATATATTTT.